The clone carrying this T cell receptor (beta chain) was seen at least ten times. Its cognate antigen is unknown. Arm-PCR of CDR3 regions and iRepertoire HTBI primers were used to build TCR beta libraries. Via MiXCR, TCRdb re-called the multiplex PCR reads, giving one row per CDR3 protein. Among 580,000 or so distinct CDR3 sequences, about 16% were seen once, and the ten largest hold approximately 12%. Germline assignment: CDR1 SGHVS and CDR2 FQNEAQ. J lost 8 bases, V lost 1 base, and 9 bases had no gene match. This CDR3 region has 15 residues. The record originates from a study of regulatory T cells in long-lasting Graves disease. Time point described: newly diagnosed GD, antithyroid drugs for less than 3 months. Isolated PBMC RNA provided the starting material for the TCR library. Notes on the study in general: In persistent patients, shared public clonotypes (more than 2,500) outnumbered those in new patients (around 1,000).

These same data were also listed under a study on T cells in Graves' hyperthyroidism and ophthalmopathy.

The specimen was peripheral blood mononuclear cells (PBMCs), collected at new diagnosis, from a patient treated with antithyroid drugs. The receptor's source is a young man with Graves disease. This rearrangement joins TRBV7-8 to TRBJ1-2, with 8 bases matching TRBD1. Here the CDR3 reads CASSLETGGTGGYTF. CDR3 nucleotides: TGTGCCAGCAGCTTAGAAACAGGGGGAACTGGCGGCTACACCTTC.